This T cell receptor beta chain was profiled in a study of blood T cell repertoires in COVID-19. The CDR3 is 19 residues long. The ends were cut back, 0 bases at V and 0 bases at J, with 18 bases in the middle. Germline loops: CDR1 SGHRS, CDR2 YFSETQ. TCRdb's copy holds only in-frame clones and misses some; the assay was immunoSEQ multiplex PCR. The sample holds over 250,000 clones, approximately 90% seen once. The sequencing input was PBMCs or T cells enriched from blood (not recorded which). V is TRBV5-1 and J is TRBJ1-4; weak D call: TRBD1 (6 bases). The receptor comes from a woman under 30 who had recovered from COVID-19. Written as DNA, the CDR3 is TGCGCCAGCAGCTTGGTTCCCCAGGACAGATTTGCAACTAATGAAAAACTGTTTTTT. It translates to CASSLVPQDRFATNEKLFF.